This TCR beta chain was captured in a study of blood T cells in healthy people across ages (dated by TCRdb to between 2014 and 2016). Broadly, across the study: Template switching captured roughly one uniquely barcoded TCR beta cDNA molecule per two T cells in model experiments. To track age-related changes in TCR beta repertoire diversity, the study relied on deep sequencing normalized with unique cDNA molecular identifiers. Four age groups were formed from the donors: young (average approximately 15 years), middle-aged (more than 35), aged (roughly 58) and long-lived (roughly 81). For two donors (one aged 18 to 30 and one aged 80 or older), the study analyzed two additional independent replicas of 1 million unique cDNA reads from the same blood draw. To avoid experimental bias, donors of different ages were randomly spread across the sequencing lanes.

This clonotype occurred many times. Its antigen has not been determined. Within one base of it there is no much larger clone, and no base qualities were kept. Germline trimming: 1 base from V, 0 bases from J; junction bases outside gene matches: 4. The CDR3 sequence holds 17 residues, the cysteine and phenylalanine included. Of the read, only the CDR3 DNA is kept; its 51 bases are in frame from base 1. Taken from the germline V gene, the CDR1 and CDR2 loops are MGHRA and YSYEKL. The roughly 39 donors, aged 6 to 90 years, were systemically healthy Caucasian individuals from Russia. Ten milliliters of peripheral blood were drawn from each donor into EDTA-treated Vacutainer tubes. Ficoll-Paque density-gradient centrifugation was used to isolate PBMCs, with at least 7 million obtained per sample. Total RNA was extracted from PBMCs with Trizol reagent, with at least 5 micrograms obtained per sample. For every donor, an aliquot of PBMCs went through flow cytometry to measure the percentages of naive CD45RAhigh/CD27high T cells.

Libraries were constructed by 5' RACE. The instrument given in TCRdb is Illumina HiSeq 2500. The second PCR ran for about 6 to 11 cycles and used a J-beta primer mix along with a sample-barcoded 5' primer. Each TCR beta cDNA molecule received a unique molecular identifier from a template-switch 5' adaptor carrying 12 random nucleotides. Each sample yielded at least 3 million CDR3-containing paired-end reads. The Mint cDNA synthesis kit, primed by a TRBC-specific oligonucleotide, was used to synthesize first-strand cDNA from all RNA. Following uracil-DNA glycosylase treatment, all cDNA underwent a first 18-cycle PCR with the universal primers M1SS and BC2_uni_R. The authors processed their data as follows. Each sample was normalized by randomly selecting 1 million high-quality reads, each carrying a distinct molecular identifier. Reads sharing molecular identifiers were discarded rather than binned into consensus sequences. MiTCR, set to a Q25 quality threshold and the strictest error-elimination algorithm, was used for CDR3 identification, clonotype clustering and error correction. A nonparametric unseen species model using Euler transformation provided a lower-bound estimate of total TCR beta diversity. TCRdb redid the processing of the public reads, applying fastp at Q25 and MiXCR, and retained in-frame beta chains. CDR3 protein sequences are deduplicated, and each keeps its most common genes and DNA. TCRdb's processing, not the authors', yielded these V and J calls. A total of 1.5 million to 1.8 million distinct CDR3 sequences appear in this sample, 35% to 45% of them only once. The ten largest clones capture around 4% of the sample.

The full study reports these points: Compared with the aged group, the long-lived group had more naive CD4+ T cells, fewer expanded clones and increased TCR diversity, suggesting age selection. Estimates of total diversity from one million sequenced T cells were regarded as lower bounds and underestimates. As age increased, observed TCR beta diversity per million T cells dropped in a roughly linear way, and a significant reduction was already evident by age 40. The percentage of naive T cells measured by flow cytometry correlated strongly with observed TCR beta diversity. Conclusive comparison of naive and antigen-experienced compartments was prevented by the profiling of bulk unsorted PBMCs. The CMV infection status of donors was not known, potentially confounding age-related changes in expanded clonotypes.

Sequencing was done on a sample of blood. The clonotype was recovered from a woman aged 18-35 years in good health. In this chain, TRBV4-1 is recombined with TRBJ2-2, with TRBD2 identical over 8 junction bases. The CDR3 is CASSQVGLAANTGELFF. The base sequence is TGCGCCAGCAGCCAAGTCGGACTAGCCGCGAACACCGGGGAGCTGTTTTTT.